The 23 T cell receptor beta chains below come from one sample, sequenced in a study of OX40 agonist ivuxolimab in advanced cancers. Produced via immunoSEQ multiplex PCR; TCRdb's table is partial and in-frame only. This sample yields 60,000 or so clones, of which over 75% are seen a single time; more than 5% belongs to the top ten. The specimen comprised CD4+ or CD8+ T cells sorted from blood, sampled in a trial of the OX40 agonist ivuxolimab. The receptors were sampled from an adult with an advanced solid tumor such as melanoma, head and neck, liver or kidney cancer.

V is TRBV7-9 and J is TRBJ1-2; D perhaps matches TRBD1 (5 bases). The germline gives CDR1 SEHNR, CDR2 FQNEAQ (reference sequence). The CDR3 extends over 16 amino acids. V dropped 3 bases and J dropped 3 bases, with 17 bases sitting between them. CDR3 DNA: TGTGCCAGCAGCTTTAGTCCAGGGTCAGGACACTATGGCTACACCTTC. This codes for CASSFSPGSGHYGYTF.

V gene TRBV10-3 combines with J gene TRBJ2-7; a possible D gene is TRBD2 (5 bases). This CDR3 comprises 13 residues. CDR1 and CDR2 from the germline V gene are ENHRY and SYGVKD. The V end lost 2 bases, the J end lost 6 bases, and 11 bases lay between the germline ends. In DNA, the CDR3 is TGTGCCATCAGTGAGCCCGAGAGGGTCGAGCAGTACTTC. As protein: CAISEPERVEQYF.

The chain combines TRBV7-2 with TRBJ2-1; TRBD1 matches at 7 bases. The CDR3 is 18 amino acids. Germline V gene data show CDR1 as SGHTA and CDR2 as FQGNSA. With V trimmed by 1 base and J by 5 bases, 14 bases remained unmatched. For the CDR3, the DNA is TGTGCCAGCAGCTTAGTTAGGGACAGCCCGTTATCCCACAATGAGCAGTTCTTC. Translated: CASSLVRDSPLSHNEQFF.

J is TRBJ2-1 and V is TRBV4-1; D is uncertain. Germline V lookup: CDR1 MGHRA, CDR2 YSYEKL. V was clipped by 0 bases and J by 5 bases, with 8 bases between them. The CDR3 length is 14 residues. The CDR3, as DNA: TGCGCCAGCAGCCAAGATCTAGGGCACAATGAGCAGTTCTTC. Amino acid sequence: CASSQDLGHNEQFF.

The chain combines TRBV7-9 with TRBJ2-7, with TRBD1 as a possible D gene (6 bases). Trimming removed 4 bases at V and 0 bases at J, with 16 bases between. Per germline, CDR1 SEHNR and CDR2 FQNEAQ (reference sequence). This CDR3 is 16 amino acids long. The CDR3 DNA reads TGTGCCAGCAGCTCATTTGAGGCCAGGGGCTCCTACGAGCAGTACTTC. It translates to CASSSFEARGSYEQYF. Full variable domain (rest looked up from reference TRBV7-9 and TRBJ2-7): DTGVSQNPRHKITKRGQNVTFRCDPISEHNRLYWYRQTLGQGPEFLTYFQNEAQLEKSRLLSDRFSAERPKGSFSTLEIQRTEQGDSAMYLCASSSFEARGSYEQYFGPGTRLTVT.

In this sample, this clone turned up a few times. This chain joins TRBV28 and TRBJ2-2; D unresolved. This CDR3 spans 13 amino acids. Germline assignment: CDR1 MDHEN and CDR2 SYDVKM. V lost 8 bases and J 0 bases, leaving 7 bases between the germline ends. CDR3 sequence (DNA): TGTGCCAGCCAACGGTCGAACACCGGGGAGCTGTTTTTT. It codes for CASQRSNTGELFF.

This clone is medium-sized (0.01 to 0.1%) within its sample. The genes are TRBV27 and TRBJ2-4, with D possibly TRBD2 on 6 matching bases. Trimming removed 11 bases from V and 1 base from J, with 18 bases in between. Germline assignment: CDR1 MNHEY and CDR2 SMNVEV (reference sequence). The length of the CDR3 is 15 residues. In nucleotides, the CDR3 is TGTGCCCTCACCCGGGGAGGAACGGCCAAAAACATTCAGTACTTC. It translates to CALTRGGTAKNIQYF.

The chain couples TRBV5-1 to TRBJ1-1, with D possibly being TRBD1 (5 bases). Trimming removed 4 bases at V and 3 bases at J, with 10 bases between. Per the germline V gene, CDR1 is SGHRS and CDR2 is YFSETQ. The CDR3 totals 13 residues. The CDR3 coding sequence is TGCGCCAGCAGCGACGGGGGGGACACTGAAGCTTTCTTT. Protein sequence: CASSDGGDTEAFF.

The chain uses TRBV5-8 and TRBJ2-1; D remains ambiguous. This CDR3 comprises 16 residues. Germline V gives CDR1 SGHTS, CDR2 YDEGEE. The ends were cut back, 7 bases at V and 8 bases at J, with 25 bases in the middle. The CDR3 reads CASRYNMLSLSDEQFF. The CDR3 bases are TGTGCCAGCCGGTATAATATGCTATCCCTTTCGGATGAGCAGTTCTTC.

The V call is TRBV4-2, the J call TRBJ1-1, with a weak D call TRBD1 (6 bases). Trimming cost V 4 bases and J 7 bases, with 10 bases left between them. Germline V lookup: CDR1 LGHNA, CDR2 YNFKEQ. CDR3 length: 12 amino acids. CDR3 loop: CASSLEGVEAFF. In nucleotides, the CDR3 is TGTGCCAGCAGCCTAGAGGGGGTTGAAGCTTTCTTT.

This clone showed up just a few times. The rearrangement uses TRBV7-7 and TRBJ2-2; 8 bases align to TRBD2. The CDR3 has 16 residues. CDR1 SSHAT and CDR2 FNYEAQ come from the germline V gene (reference sequence). V dropped 5 bases and J dropped 3; count of bases not matched to a gene: 8. This CDR3 reads CASSRASGGDTGELFF. CDR3 bases: TGTGCCAGCAGCCGGGCCAGCGGGGGTGACACCGGGGAGCTGTTTTTT.

The V call is TRBV7-2, the J call TRBJ1-2, with 8 bases identical to TRBD1. Germline values: CDR1 SGHTA, CDR2 FQGNSA. With V trimmed by 7 bases and J by 7 bases, 11 bases remained unmatched. This CDR3 comprises 14 residues. The CDR3 DNA reads as TGTGCCAGCACCCGCGTACAGGGGGGGTTTGGCTACACCTTC. Translated: CASTRVQGGFGYTF.

The chain recombines TRBV11-2 with TRBJ2-5; the match to TRBD2 covers 10 bases. There are 16 residues in the CDR3. The germline gives CDR1 SGHAT, CDR2 FQNNGV. The V gene end was trimmed by 5 bases and the J gene end by 5 bases; junction bases not matched to a gene: 11. Here the CDR3 reads CASSQVAGGLLETQYF. The CDR3 bases are TGTGCCAGCAGCCAAGTAGCGGGGGGCCTTTTGGAGACCCAGTACTTC.

The chain is built from TRBV28 and TRBJ1-5, with D perhaps matching TRBD1 (5 bases). Germline values: CDR1 MDHEN, CDR2 SYDVKM. The CDR3 is 15 amino acids. The V gene lost 5 bases and the J gene lost 6 bases, with 17 bases spanning the gap. CDR3 loop: CASSPRDRRSQPQHF. In DNA, the CDR3 is TGTGCCAGCAGTCCACGGGACCGAAGGAGTCAGCCCCAGCATTTT.

The rearrangement uses TRBV5-4 and TRBJ2-7, with 7 bases matching TRBD1. Germline-derived CDR1 and CDR2 are SGHNT and YYREEE (reference sequence). The V and J ends lost 2 bases and 3 bases, in that order; junction bases with no gene match: 2. The CDR3 loop spans 13 amino acids. CDR3 nucleotide sequence: TGTGCCAGCAGCTTTGACAGGGACTACGAGCAGTACTTC. Its protein product is CASSFDRDYEQYF.

The sample holds one count of this clone. V is TRBV5-1 and J is TRBJ2-3; tentatively, D is TRBD1 (5 bases). There are 14 residues in the CDR3. Germline V gene sequence: CDR1 SGHRS, CDR2 YFSETQ. Trimming shortened V by 0 bases and J by 3 bases, and 8 bases separated the two germline ends. The CDR3 sequence: CASSLEQETDTQYF. In DNA form, the CDR3 reads TGCGCCAGCAGCTTGGAACAGGAAACAGATACGCAGTATTTT.

V usage is TRBV15 and J usage is TRBJ2-1; the D is unclear. In germline, CDR1 is LNHNV, CDR2 YYDKDF (reference sequence). The V gene lost 0 bases and the J gene lost 4 bases, with 19 bases spanning the gap. The CDR3 extends over 18 amino acids. Here the CDR3 DNA reads TGTGCCACCAGCAGAGACGGGTTCGGCCAGAAGACTTACAATGAGCAGTTCTTC. Translation: CATSRDGFGQKTYNEQFF.

This chain joins TRBV5-6 and TRBJ1-3; D is unclear. Germline V CDR1 and CDR2: SGHDT, YYEEEE. V gave up 1 base and J gave up 4 bases, with 15 bases separating them. This CDR3 is built from 16 residues. In DNA form, the CDR3 reads TGTGCCAGCAGCTTGTCAGCCCCCACATCGGGAAACACCATATATTTT. Its translation: CASSLSAPTSGNTIYF. Complete variable domain (other parts from reference TRBV5-6 and TRBJ1-3): DAGVTQSPTHLIKTRGQQVTLRCSPKSGHDTVSWYQQALGQGPQFIFQYYEEEERQRGNFPDRFSGHQFPNYSSELNVNALLLGDSALYLCASSLSAPTSGNTIYFGEGSWLTVV.

A few counts support this clone. CDR3 bases: TGTGCCAGCTCACCGGAGCGGGGGGGCTTCAATGAGCAGTTCTTC. Amino acids: CASSPERGGFNEQFF. The gene calls are TRBV18 and TRBJ2-1; 10 nucleotides agree with TRBD2. Per the germline V gene, CDR1 is KGHSH and CDR2 is LQKENI. The CDR3 consists of 15 residues. Trimming cost V 3 bases and J 6 bases; bases outside gene matches: 5. Using reference TRBV18 and TRBJ2-1 for the parts outside the CDR3, the full variable domain is NAGVMQNPRHLVRRRGQEARLRCSPMKGHSHVYWYRQLPEEGLKFMVYLQKENIIDESGMPKERFSAEFPKEGPSILRIQQVVRGDSAAYFCASSPERGGFNEQFFGPGTRLTVL.

This rearrangement joins TRBV7-2 to TRBJ2-5, with TRBD2 matching 13 bases. The CDR3 contains 17 residues. With V trimmed by 2 bases and J by 4 bases, 7 bases remained unmatched. The germline gives CDR1 SGHTA, CDR2 FQGNSA. CDR3 in DNA: TGTGCCAGCAGCTTAATTACCACTAGCGGGGGGGCAGAGACCCAGTACTTC. Amino acids: CASSLITTSGGAETQYF.

This rearrangement joins TRBV28 to TRBJ2-5; 10 positions agree with TRBD2. The CDR3 loop spans 14 amino acids. CDR1 is MDHEN and CDR2 is SYDVKM in the germline V gene. The ends lost 6 bases at V and 1 base at J; junction bases unmatched: 2. CDR3 nucleotides: TGTGCCAGCAGGGTAGCGGGAGGCCAAGAGACCCAGTACTTC. It is translated as CASRVAGGQETQYF.

The DNA of the CDR3 is TGTGCCAGCAGCTCGGTCTTGGGCGAGCAGTACTTC. This encodes CASSSVLGEQYF. The chain carries TRBV7-3 and TRBJ2-7; no clear D gene. The CDR3 has 12 amino acids. Germline V gene data show CDR1 as SGHTA and CDR2 as FQGTGA. Trimming took off 4 bases at V and 6 bases at J, with 10 bases between the two ends.

This clone was picked up one time. This sequence joins TRBV7-9 and TRBJ1-5, with D hard to call. This CDR3 region has 17 residues. Germline CDR1 SEHNR, CDR2 FQNEAQ (reference sequence). V was pared by 7 bases and J by 0 bases, with 19 bases between. The CDR3 DNA reads TGTGCCAGCAACCCACCCCAAGGGCAGTATAGCAATCAGCCCCAGCATTTT. Its translation: CASNPPQGQYSNQPQHF.